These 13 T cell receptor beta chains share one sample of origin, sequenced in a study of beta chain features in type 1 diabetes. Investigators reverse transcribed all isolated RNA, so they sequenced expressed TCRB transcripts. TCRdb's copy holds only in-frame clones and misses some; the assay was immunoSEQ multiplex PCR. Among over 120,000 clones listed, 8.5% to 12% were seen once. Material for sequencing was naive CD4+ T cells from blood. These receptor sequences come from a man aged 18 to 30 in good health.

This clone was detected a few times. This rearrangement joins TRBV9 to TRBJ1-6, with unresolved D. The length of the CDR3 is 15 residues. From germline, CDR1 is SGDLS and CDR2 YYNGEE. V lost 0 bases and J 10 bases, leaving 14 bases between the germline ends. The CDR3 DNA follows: TGTGCCAGCAGCGTAGAGGCACCCACGGGATCACCCCTCCACTTT. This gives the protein CASSVEAPTGSPLHF.

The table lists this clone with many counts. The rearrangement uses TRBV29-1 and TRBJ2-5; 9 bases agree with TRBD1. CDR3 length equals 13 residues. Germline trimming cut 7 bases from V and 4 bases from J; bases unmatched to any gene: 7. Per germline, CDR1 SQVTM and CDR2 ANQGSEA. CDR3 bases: TGCAGCGCCCACGGGACAGGGACAGAGACCCAGTACTTC. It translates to CSAHGTGTETQYF.

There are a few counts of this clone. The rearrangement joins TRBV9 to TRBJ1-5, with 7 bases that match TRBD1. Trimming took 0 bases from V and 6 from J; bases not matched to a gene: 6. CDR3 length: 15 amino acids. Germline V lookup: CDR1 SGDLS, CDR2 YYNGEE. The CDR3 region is CASSVAAGGRQPQHF. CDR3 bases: TGTGCCAGCAGCGTAGCTGCAGGGGGTCGTCAGCCCCAGCATTTT.

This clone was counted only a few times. The CDR3 coding sequence is TGCGCCAGCAGCTCCGTGGGTAGCGGGGGGGCAAAGGAGCAGTACTTC. It codes for CASSSVGSGGAKEQYF. The V gene is TRBV5-1, the J gene TRBJ2-7; TRBD2 aligns across 11 bases. CDR3 length: 16 amino acids. CDR1 and CDR2 (germline): SGHRS, YFSETQ. The ends lost 3 bases at V and 7 bases at J; junction bases unmatched: 12.

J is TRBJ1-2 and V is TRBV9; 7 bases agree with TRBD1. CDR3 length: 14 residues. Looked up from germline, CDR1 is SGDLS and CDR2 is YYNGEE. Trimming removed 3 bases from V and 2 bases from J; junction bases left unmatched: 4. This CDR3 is CASSGQGMNYGYTF. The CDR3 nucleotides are TGTGCCAGCAGCGGACAGGGCATGAACTATGGCTACACCTTC.

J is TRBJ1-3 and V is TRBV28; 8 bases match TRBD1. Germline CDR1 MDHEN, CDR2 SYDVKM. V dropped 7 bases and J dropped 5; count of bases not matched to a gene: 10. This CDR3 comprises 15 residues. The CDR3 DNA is TGTGCCAGCACTCCGACAGGGGAAGTTAGAAACACCATATATTTT. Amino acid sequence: CASTPTGEVRNTIYF.

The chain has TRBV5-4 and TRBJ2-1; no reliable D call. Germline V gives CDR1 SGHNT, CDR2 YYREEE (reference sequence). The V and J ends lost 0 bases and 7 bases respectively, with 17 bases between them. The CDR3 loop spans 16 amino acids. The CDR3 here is CASSLVSLEWKNEQFF. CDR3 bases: TGTGCCAGCAGCTTGGTTTCCCTAGAATGGAAGAATGAGCAGTTCTTC.

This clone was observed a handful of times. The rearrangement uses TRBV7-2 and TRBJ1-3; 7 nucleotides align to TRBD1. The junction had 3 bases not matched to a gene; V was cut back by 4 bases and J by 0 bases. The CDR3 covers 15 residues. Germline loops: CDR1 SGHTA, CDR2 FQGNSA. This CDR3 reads CASSWRDSSGNTIYF. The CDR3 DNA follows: TGTGCCAGCAGCTGGCGGGACAGCTCTGGAAACACCATATATTTT.

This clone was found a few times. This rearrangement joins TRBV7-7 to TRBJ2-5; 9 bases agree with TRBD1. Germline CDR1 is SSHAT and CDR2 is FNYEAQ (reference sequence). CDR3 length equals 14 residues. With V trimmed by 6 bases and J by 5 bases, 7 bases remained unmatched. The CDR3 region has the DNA TGTGCCAGCAGACCACAGGGGGCTGTGGAGACCCAGTACTTC. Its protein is CASRPQGAVETQYF.

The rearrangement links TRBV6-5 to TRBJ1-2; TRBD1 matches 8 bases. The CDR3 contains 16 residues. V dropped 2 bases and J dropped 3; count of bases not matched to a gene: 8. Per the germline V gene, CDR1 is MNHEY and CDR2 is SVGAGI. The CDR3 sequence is CASSYVTGTGYYGYTF. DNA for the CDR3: TGTGCCAGCAGTTACGTAACAGGGACAGGCTACTATGGCTACACCTTC.

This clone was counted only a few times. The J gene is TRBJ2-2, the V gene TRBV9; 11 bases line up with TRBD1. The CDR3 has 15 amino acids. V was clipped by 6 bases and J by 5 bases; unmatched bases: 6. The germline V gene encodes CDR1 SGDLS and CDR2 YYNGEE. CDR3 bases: TGTGCCAGCACCCCGGGACAGGGGGTTACCGGGGAGCTGTTTTTT. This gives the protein CASTPGQGVTGELFF.

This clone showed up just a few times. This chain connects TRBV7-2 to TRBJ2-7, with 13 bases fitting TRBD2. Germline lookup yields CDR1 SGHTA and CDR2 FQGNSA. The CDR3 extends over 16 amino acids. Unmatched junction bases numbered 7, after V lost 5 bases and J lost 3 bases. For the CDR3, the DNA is TGTGCCAGCAGCCAAACTAGCGGGGGGGGAAGCTACGAGCAGTACTTC. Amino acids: CASSQTSGGGSYEQYF.

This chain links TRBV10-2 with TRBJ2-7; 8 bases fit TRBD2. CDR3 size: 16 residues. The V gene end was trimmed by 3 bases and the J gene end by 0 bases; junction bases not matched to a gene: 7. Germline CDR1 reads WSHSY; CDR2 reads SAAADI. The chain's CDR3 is CASSEFGGGSSYEQYF. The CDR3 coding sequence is TGCGCCAGCAGTGAATTCGGGGGGGGTAGCTCCTACGAGCAGTACTTC.